A single sample is the source of the 20 T cell receptor beta chains below, sequenced in a study of cytomegalovirus exposure and HLA in healthy donors. Sequencing was performed with immunoSEQ multiplex PCR; in TCRdb, only in-frame clones are kept and a portion is missing. The profile shows around 150,000 clones, about four fifths of them singletons. The material sequenced was PBMCs. These receptors came from a man aged 25-40 years in good health and CMV-seropositive.

The chain recombines TRBV7-9 with TRBJ1-4; 9 nucleotides agree with TRBD1. The CDR3 has 15 residues. CDR1 is SEHNR, CDR2 FQNEAQ, per germline (reference sequence). J was trimmed by 3 bases and V by 5 bases; bases with no gene match: 4. The CDR3 region has the DNA TGTGCCAGCAGCACAGGGGGCAGGGCTAATGAAAAACTGTTTTTT. Translation: CASSTGGRANEKLFF.

Note on this clone: The identical CDR3 is also encoded by other nucleotide sequences in the sample. V usage is TRBV7-9 and J usage is TRBJ1-2; unclear D gene. CDR3 length: 13 residues. Germline lookup yields CDR1 SEHNR and CDR2 FQNEAQ (reference sequence). Trimming pared 1 base from V and 4 bases from J, leaving 7 bases between. The CDR3 DNA sequence: TGTGCCAGCAGCTTAGGAGGGCCCTATGGCTACACCTTC. It specifies CASSLGGPYGYTF.

This CDR3 reads CASSLEAETQYF. The DNA for the CDR3 is TGTGCCAGCAGCTTAGAAGCGGAGACCCAGTACTTC. This chain uses TRBV7-2 with TRBJ2-5; no clear D. The CDR3 is made up of 12 amino acids. The germline V and J ends were trimmed by 1 base and 5 bases, with 5 bases remaining between them. Germline CDR1 is SGHTA and CDR2 is FQGNSA.

The chain combines TRBV7-9 with TRBJ2-5; TRBD2 aligns across 8 bases. The CDR3 is 16 amino acids. The V segment lost 10 bases and the J segment 5 bases; nucleotides outside the gene matches: 18. CDR1 is SEHNR, CDR2 FQNEAQ, per germline (reference sequence). CDR3 nucleotides: TGTGCCACGACCCCAAAAGAGCGGGAGATTTGGGAGACCCAGTACTTC. Protein sequence: CATTPKEREIWETQYF.

The V and J genes are TRBV5-4 and TRBJ2-5; 7 bases agree with TRBD1. CDR1 and CDR2 (germline): SGHNT, YYREEE (reference sequence). The trim removed 4 bases at V and 5 bases at J, leaving 5 bases unmatched. CDR3 length: 13 residues. The CDR3 spells CASSQQGYETQYF. In DNA, the CDR3 is TGTGCCAGCAGCCAACAGGGGTACGAGACCCAGTACTTC.

This clone was found once. This chain joins TRBV5-6 and TRBJ1-1, with D possibly being TRBD1 (6 bases). Germline assignment: CDR1 SGHDT and CDR2 YYEEEE. The CDR3 has 13 amino acids. The V and J ends lost 4 bases and 5 bases respectively, with 12 bases between them. The CDR3, as DNA: TGTGCCAGCAGCCGACAGGTTAATACTGAAGCTTTCTTT. Encoded protein: CASSRQVNTEAFF. The full variable domain, completed using reference TRBV5-6 and TRBJ1-1, is DAGVTQSPTHLIKTRGQQVTLRCSPKSGHDTVSWYQQALGQGPQFIFQYYEEEERQRGNFPDRFSGHQFPNYSSELNVNALLLGDSALYLCASSRQVNTEAFFGQGTRLTVV.

J is TRBJ1-2 and V is TRBV7-9; D may be TRBD1 (5 bases). V was clipped by 4 bases and J by 6 bases, with 15 bases between them. The CDR3 loop spans 14 amino acids. The germline gives CDR1 SEHNR, CDR2 FQNEAQ (reference sequence). CDR3 nucleotide sequence: TGTGCCAGCAGCTCCTCGGGGGGACTTGATGGCTACACCTTC. Translation: CASSSSGGLDGYTF.

J is TRBJ1-6 and V is TRBV28, with D possibly being TRBD1 (6 bases). V lost 2 bases and J lost 0, with 14 bases in between. The CDR3 consists of 18 residues. The germline gives CDR1 MDHEN, CDR2 SYDVKM. CDR3 DNA: TGTGCCAGCAGTTTACTTCCGGGACAAAGCTCCTATAATTCACCCCTCCACTTT. Its protein is CASSLLPGQSSYNSPLHF.

This chain links TRBV10-3 with TRBJ2-1; 7 bases match TRBD2. Looked up from germline, CDR1 is ENHRY and CDR2 is SYGVKD. V gave up 2 bases and J gave up 5 bases; unmatched junction bases: 12. The CDR3 covers 17 residues. The CDR3 loop reads CAISEANQWRENNEQFF. The DNA for the CDR3 is TGTGCCATCAGTGAGGCTAATCAGTGGCGGGAGAACAATGAGCAGTTCTTC.

The V and J genes are TRBV9 and TRBJ2-7; a weak D match, TRBD2 (6 bases). V was shortened by 4 bases and J by 4 bases, with 21 bases between the two germline ends. Germline loops: CDR1 SGDLS, CDR2 YYNGEE. The CDR3 length is 16 residues. The CDR3 sequence is CASSPRGAGFMYEQYF. The DNA of the CDR3 is TGTGCCAGCAGCCCTCGCGGGGCAGGGTTTATGTACGAGCAGTACTTC.

The rearrangement uses TRBV5-1 and TRBJ2-5; 7 bases are shared with TRBD1. The CDR3 has 16 amino acids. The germline V gene has CDR1 SGHRS and CDR2 YFSETQ. V was clipped by 0 bases and J by 5 bases; unmatched bases: 10. DNA of the CDR3: TGCGCCAGCAGCTTGGGCAACAGGGGCGGGTTGGAGACCCAGTACTTC. Translating it yields CASSLGNRGGLETQYF.

The chain joins TRBV28 to TRBJ1-1; D is ambiguous. This CDR3 has 13 residues. CDR1 MDHEN and CDR2 SYDVKM come from the germline V gene. V shed 5 bases and J shed 6 bases, with 13 bases lying between them. In nucleotides, the CDR3 is TGTGCCAGCAGTACCGACTCCTTCTCTGAAGCTTTCTTT. Its protein product is CASSTDSFSEAFF.

This chain uses TRBV28 with TRBJ2-7; 9 bases agree with TRBD1. CDR1 and CDR2 from the germline V gene are MDHEN and SYDVKM. The CDR3 contains 13 residues. The V segment lost 10 bases and the J segment 3 bases; nucleotides outside the gene matches: 7. The CDR3 sequence: CATRTGVNYEQYF. The CDR3 DNA sequence: TGTGCCACCCGGACAGGGGTAAACTACGAGCAGTACTTC.

The V gene is TRBV30, the J gene TRBJ1-1, with TRBD1 as a possible D gene (5 bases). V was cut by 4 bases and J by 4 bases, with 16 bases left in between. CDR3 length equals 14 residues. In germline, CDR1 is GTSNPN, CDR2 SVGIG (reference sequence). The CDR3 DNA sequence: TGTGCCTGGAATTTTGCACAGGTGGGCACTGAAGCTTTCTTT. This codes for CAWNFAQVGTEAFF.

J is TRBJ2-3 and V is TRBV5-8; possible D gene TRBD2, 5 bases. In germline, CDR1 is SGHTS, CDR2 YDEGEE. This CDR3 comprises 15 residues. V was pared by 0 bases and J by 6 bases, with 14 bases between. This chain's CDR3 is CASSLAMAPGDTQYF. The CDR3, as DNA: TGTGCCAGCAGCTTGGCAATGGCTCCGGGGGATACGCAGTATTTT.

This chain links TRBV2 with TRBJ1-4, with 7 positions matching TRBD1. CDR3 size: 15 residues. Germline-derived CDR1 and CDR2 are SNHLY and FYNNEI. V lost 6 bases and J lost 1; bases outside the gene matches: 5. CDR3 bases: TGTGCCAGCAGCACCCGACAGGGAACTAATGAAAAACTGTTTTTT. Encoded protein: CASSTRQGTNEKLFF.

This chain joins TRBV7-2 and TRBJ1-2, with 7 bases that match TRBD1. There are 14 residues in the CDR3. Germline V lookup: CDR1 SGHTA, CDR2 FQGNSA. Trimming removed 5 bases from V and 5 bases from J; junction bases left unmatched: 8. The CDR3 here is CASSPRQGRYGYTF. The CDR3 bases are TGTGCCAGCAGCCCCCGACAGGGTCGATATGGCTACACCTTC.

V is TRBV7-3 and J is TRBJ1-2; the D is unclear. The CDR3 has 15 residues. V lost 0 bases, J lost 2 bases, and 10 bases lay in between. Per the germline V gene, CDR1 is SGHTA and CDR2 is FQGTGA. The CDR3: CASSLTPGLNYGYTF. For the CDR3, the DNA is TGTGCCAGCAGCTTAACTCCGGGGTTGAACTATGGCTACACCTTC.

The chain combines TRBV6-1 with TRBJ2-2; perhaps TRBD2 as D (5 bases). Looked up from germline, CDR1 is MNHNS and CDR2 is SASEGT. V was pared by 1 base and J by 2 bases, with 14 bases between. CDR3 length: 17 amino acids. CDR3 in amino acids: CASSEGLISPNTGELFF. CDR3 DNA: TGTGCCAGCAGTGAAGGACTAATTTCCCCAAACACCGGGGAGCTGTTTTTT.

The chain recombines TRBV27 with TRBJ1-5, with 8 bases aligning to TRBD1. After removal of 6 bases from V and 3 bases from J, the junction contained 7 bases not matched to a gene. Germline CDR1 and CDR2: MNHEY and SMNVEV (reference sequence). The CDR3 sequence is 15 residues long. The CDR3 sequence is CASSPTGAANQPQHF. CDR3 nucleotides: TGTGCCAGCAGCCCGACAGGGGCGGCCAATCAGCCCCAGCATTTT.